This TCR beta chain was retrieved from a study of T cell repertoires in cytomegalovirus infection. Study information: Public TCR beta signature analysis indicated the presence of both CMV infection and matching HLA type. Study outcomes and limitations: The ex vivo response was dominated by HLA-C-restricted CMV-specific TCR beta clonotypes. Using cumulative public TCR beta family frequency, the authors identified those who carried CMV together with the relevant HLA.

Germline values: CDR1 MRHNA, CDR2 SNTAGT. This CDR3 region has 15 residues. V was clipped by 3 bases and J by 4 bases, with 10 bases between them. TCRdb reprocessed the reads via MiXCR and lists one record per CDR3 protein. The repertoire has about 460,000 distinct CDR3 sequences, approximately 11% of them found once; the top ten carry roughly 10%. This clonotype was found many times. Its antigen is undetermined. Sequencing input: PBMCs. The sequence came from a human donor in good health (CMV status not recorded). Some clones in this sample may be carry-over from other donors' samples. This chain uses TRBV6-4 with TRBJ1-6, with D possibly matching TRBD1 (6 bases). CDR3 coding DNA: TGTGCCAGCAGTGAGGGGGGCAATTATAATTCACCCCTCCACTTT. Amino acids: CASSEGGNYNSPLHF.